These T cell receptor beta chains were read from a single sample in a study of CD8 T cells in ankylosing spondylitis. TCRdb re-called the 5' RACE reads through MiXCR, storing one row per CDR3 protein. Of under 150,000 distinct CDR3 sequences detected, around 15% appear once; the ten largest clones hold roughly 3%. Material for sequencing was blood, either unsorted or a sorted T cell fraction (not recorded which). The receptor source for this set is a female donor with ankylosing spondylitis or in good health (not recorded which). Both conserved end residues are part of each CDR3. Each record gives: V gene, J gene, D gene, CDR3 protein. D genes are given only for firm matches.

v_gene: TRBV5-1
j_gene: TRBJ2-3
d_gene: TRBD1
CDR3aa: CASSSANRGLSTDTQYF

v_gene: TRBV6-2/TRBV6-3
j_gene: TRBJ2-3
d_gene: TRBD2
CDR3aa: CASSYQRGPYTDTQYF

v_gene: TRBV9
j_gene: TRBJ2-1
d_gene: NA
CDR3aa: CASSNRRDLLENEQFF

v_gene: TRBV12-3/TRBV12-4
j_gene: TRBJ2-3
d_gene: NA
CDR3aa: CASSLTSGPQYF

v_gene: TRBV30
j_gene: TRBJ2-3
d_gene: NA
CDR3aa: CAWDRQPVDTQYF

v_gene: TRBV12-3/TRBV12-4
j_gene: TRBJ2-1
d_gene: TRBD2
CDR3aa: CASRGTSGTQEFF

v_gene: TRBV7-2
j_gene: TRBJ2-2
d_gene: NA
CDR3aa: CASSSDRNTGELFF

v_gene: TRBV18
j_gene: TRBJ2-1
d_gene: NA
CDR3aa: CASSPQGGGEQFF

v_gene: TRBV7-8
j_gene: TRBJ2-7
d_gene: TRBD2
CDR3aa: CASSLGTSGVYEQYF

v_gene: TRBV6-2/TRBV6-3
j_gene: TRBJ2-1
d_gene: NA
CDR3aa: CASSYMAPIYNEQFF

v_gene: TRBV5-1
j_gene: TRBJ1-2
d_gene: TRBD1
CDR3aa: CASSPGTGEMGYTF

v_gene: TRBV27
j_gene: TRBJ2-5
d_gene: NA
CDR3aa: CASSLSRAGKETQYF